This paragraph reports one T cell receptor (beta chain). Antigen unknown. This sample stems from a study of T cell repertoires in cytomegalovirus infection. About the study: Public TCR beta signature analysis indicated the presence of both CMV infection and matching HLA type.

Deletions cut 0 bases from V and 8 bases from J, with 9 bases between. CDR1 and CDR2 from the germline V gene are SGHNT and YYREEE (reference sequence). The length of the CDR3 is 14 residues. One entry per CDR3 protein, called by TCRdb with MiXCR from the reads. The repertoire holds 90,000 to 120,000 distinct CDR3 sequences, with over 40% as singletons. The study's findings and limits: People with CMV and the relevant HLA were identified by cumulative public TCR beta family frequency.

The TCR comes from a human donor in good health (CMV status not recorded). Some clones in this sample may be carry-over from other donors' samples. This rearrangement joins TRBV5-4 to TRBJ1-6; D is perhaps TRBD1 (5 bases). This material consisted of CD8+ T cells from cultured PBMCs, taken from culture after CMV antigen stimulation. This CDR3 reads CASSLGGDDSPLHF. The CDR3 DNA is TGTGCCAGCAGCTTGGGGGGGGATGATTCACCCCTCCACTTT.